A selection of T cell receptor beta chains follows, all from one sample in a study of T cell repertoires in ileal Crohn's disease. Using immunoSEQ multiplex PCR, the repertoire was profiled, and TCRdb retains in-frame clones only, with some absent. The sample has roughly 9,200 clones; around 79% are singletons. Sequencing was carried out using ileal tissue. The receptors here all came from an adult with Crohn's disease. The CDR3 runs from the conserved cysteine through the conserved F or W. The order of the fields is CDR3 protein, J gene, V gene.

CASSLASTSGGLQETQYF | TRBJ2-5 | TRBV5-1
CASSYSSGGSYEQYF | TRBJ2-7 | TRBV6-5
CASSLEQGREQYF | TRBJ2-7 | TRBV5-4
CASSDGQGADTQYF | TRBJ2-3 | TRBV6-4
CASSSSGLSYNEQFF | TRBJ2-1 | TRBV2
CASSVALAGGADEQFF | TRBJ2-1 | TRBV6-4
CSEGFGRGQFF | TRBJ2-1 | TRBV29-1
CASSDQGGYEQYF | TRBJ2-7 | TRBV7-4
CASRPARGVTEAFF | TRBJ1-1 | TRBV6-1
CASSSSDHKRQYEQYF | - | TRBV13
CASSILAGSTDTQYF | TRBJ2-3 | TRBV2
CSVEGQGVGETQYF | TRBJ2-5 | TRBV29-1
CASSIGGAEQYF | TRBJ2-7 | TRBV7-2
CASSQVHRESEQYF | TRBJ2-7 | TRBV4-3
CASSVAVQGRNEQFF | TRBJ2-1 | TRBV9
CASTLGQYNEQFF | TRBJ2-1 | TRBV7-8
CASRPAGNRGLSGANVLTF | TRBJ2-6 | TRBV19
CASSLTGGAHYEQFF | TRBJ2-1 | TRBV27
CASSPQTSGRMVDTQYF | TRBJ2-3 | TRBV7-9
CASSLARVDGDEQFF | TRBJ2-1 | TRBV7-9
CASSPRQGALNIQYF | TRBJ2-4 | TRBV27
CASSFKSFPGNEQFF | TRBJ2-1 | TRBV27
CSVEDLSSGGTGELFF | TRBJ2-2 | TRBV29-1
CASSTPLGQGSAEAFF | TRBJ1-1 | TRBV19
CASSLATADYTF | TRBJ1-2 | TRBV5-1
CATSQTATGTKYF | TRBJ2-7 | TRBV15
CASSFQGQGTGNTIYF | TRBJ1-3 | TRBV9
CAWRGLAWGTQYF | TRBJ2-3 | TRBV30
CASSLTSYEQYF | TRBJ2-7 | TRBV7-9
CASSERGKTNEKLFF | TRBJ1-4 | TRBV25-1
CASSANTGELFF | TRBJ2-2 | TRBV6-5
CASSEPVFSGNTIYF | TRBJ1-3 | TRBV19
CASSAGQGLGQPQHF | TRBJ1-5 | TRBV2
CASSSYTDTQYF | TRBJ2-3 | TRBV7-2
CSVGRWDEKLFF | TRBJ1-4 | TRBV29-1
CASSLSVVSYEQYF | TRBJ2-7 | TRBV28